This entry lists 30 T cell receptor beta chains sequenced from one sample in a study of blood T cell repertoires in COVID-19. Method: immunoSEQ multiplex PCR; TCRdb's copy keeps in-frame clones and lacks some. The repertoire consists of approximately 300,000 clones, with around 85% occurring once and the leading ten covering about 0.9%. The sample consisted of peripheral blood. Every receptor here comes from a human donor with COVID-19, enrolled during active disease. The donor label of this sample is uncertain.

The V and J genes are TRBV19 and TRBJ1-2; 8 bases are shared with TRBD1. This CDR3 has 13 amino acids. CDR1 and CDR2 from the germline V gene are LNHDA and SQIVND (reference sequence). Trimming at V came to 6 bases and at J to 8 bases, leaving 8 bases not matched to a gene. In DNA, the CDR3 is TGTGCCAGTAGGGACAGGGACGGTCGGGGCTACACCTTC. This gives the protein CASRDRDGRGYTF.

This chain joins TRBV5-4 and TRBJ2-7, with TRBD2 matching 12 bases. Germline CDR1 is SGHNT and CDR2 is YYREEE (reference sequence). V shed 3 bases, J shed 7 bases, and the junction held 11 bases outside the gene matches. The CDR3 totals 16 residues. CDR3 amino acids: CASSSPSGRATGEQYF. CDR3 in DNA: TGTGCCAGCAGCTCTCCTAGCGGGAGGGCCACCGGGGAGCAGTACTTC.

The CDR3 nucleotides read TGTGCCAGCAGTGAAACAGATCCTAATGAAAAACTGTTTTTT. It yields the protein CASSETDPNEKLFF. V is TRBV2 and J is TRBJ1-4; D ambiguous. The germline V and J ends were trimmed by 2 bases and 3 bases, with 7 bases remaining between them. The CDR3 length is 14 residues. Germline CDR1 reads SNHLY; CDR2 reads FYNNEI.

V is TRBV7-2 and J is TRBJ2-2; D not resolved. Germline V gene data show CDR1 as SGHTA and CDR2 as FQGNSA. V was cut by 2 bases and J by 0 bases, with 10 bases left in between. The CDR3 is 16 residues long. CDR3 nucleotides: TGTGCCAGCAGCTTATTAGCAGCTACGAACACCGGGGAGCTGTTTTTT. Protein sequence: CASSLLAATNTGELFF. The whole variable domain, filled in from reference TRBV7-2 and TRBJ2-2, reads GAGVSQSPSNKVTEKGKDVELRCDPISGHTALYWYRQSLGQGLEFLIYFQGNSAPDKSGLPSDRFSAERTGGSVSTLTIQRTQQEDSAVYLCASSLLAATNTGELFFGEGSRLTVL.

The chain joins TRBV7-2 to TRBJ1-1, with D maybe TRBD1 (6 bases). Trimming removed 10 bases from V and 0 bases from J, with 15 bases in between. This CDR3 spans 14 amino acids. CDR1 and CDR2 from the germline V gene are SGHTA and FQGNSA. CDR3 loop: CATKGAGVNTEAFF. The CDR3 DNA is TGTGCCACCAAAGGGGCAGGGGTGAACACTGAAGCTTTCTTT.

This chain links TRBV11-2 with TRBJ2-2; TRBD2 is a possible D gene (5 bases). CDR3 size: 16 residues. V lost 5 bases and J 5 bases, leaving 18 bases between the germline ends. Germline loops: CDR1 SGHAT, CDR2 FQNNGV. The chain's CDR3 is CASSPLGPPGTGELFF. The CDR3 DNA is TGTGCCAGCAGCCCTCTCGGACCACCGGGGACCGGGGAGCTGTTTTTT. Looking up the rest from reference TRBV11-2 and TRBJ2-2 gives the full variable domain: EAGVAQSPRYKIIEKRQSVAFWCNPISGHATLYWYQQILGQGPKLLIQFQNNGVVDDSQLPKDRFSAERLKGVDSTLKIQPAKLEDSAVYLCASSPLGPPGTGELFFGEGSRLTVL.

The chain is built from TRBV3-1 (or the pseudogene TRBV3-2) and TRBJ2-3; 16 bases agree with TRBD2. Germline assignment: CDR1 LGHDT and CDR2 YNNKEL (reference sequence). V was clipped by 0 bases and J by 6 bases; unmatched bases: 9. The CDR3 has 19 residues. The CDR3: CASSQEPGTSGRARDTQYF. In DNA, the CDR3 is TGTGCCAGCAGCCAAGAGCCGGGGACTAGCGGGAGGGCCAGGGATACGCAGTATTTT.

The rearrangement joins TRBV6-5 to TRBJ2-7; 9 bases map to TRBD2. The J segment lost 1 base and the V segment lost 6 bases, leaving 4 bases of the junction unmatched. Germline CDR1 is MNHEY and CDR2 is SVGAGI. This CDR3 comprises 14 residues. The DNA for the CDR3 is TGTGCCAGCAGCGGACTAGCGCAGTCCTACGAGCAGTACTTC. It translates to CASSGLAQSYEQYF.

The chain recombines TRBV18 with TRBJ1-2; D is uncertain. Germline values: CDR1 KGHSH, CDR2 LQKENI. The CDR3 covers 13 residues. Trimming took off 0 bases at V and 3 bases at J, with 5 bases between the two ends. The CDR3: CASSPPSDYGYTF. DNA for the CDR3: TGTGCCAGCTCACCACCATCAGACTATGGCTACACCTTC. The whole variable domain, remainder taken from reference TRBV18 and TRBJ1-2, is NAGVMQNPRHLVRRRGQEARLRCSPMKGHSHVYWYRQLPEEGLKFMVYLQKENIIDESGMPKERFSAEFPKEGPSILRIQQVVRGDSAAYFCASSPPSDYGYTFGSGTRLTVV.

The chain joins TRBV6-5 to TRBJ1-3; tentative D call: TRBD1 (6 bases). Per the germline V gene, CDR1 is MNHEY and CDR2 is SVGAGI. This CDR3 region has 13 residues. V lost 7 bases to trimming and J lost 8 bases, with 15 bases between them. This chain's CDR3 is CASKKSQGHTIYF. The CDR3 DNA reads TGTGCCAGCAAGAAATCCCAGGGGCACACCATATATTTT.

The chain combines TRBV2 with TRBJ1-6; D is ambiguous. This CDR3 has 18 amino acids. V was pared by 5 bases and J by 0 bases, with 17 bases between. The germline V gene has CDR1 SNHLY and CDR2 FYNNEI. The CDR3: CASSSEEVPSSYNSPLHF. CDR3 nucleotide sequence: TGTGCCAGCAGTTCAGAGGAGGTCCCCAGCTCCTATAATTCACCCCTCCACTTT.

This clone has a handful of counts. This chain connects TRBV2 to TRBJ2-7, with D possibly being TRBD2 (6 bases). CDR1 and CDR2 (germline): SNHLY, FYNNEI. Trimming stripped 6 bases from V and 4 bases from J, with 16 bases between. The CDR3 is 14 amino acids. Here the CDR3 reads CASRGLYGGYEQYF. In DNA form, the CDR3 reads TGTGCCAGCAGGGGACTCTACGGTGGGTACGAGCAGTACTTC.

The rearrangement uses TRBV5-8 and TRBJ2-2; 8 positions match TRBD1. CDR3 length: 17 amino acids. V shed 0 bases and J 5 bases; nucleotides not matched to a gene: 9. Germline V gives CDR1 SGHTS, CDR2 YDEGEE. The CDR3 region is CASSLDFGTGGTGELFF. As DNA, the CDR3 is TGTGCCAGCAGCTTGGATTTCGGGACAGGCGGTACCGGGGAGCTGTTTTTT.

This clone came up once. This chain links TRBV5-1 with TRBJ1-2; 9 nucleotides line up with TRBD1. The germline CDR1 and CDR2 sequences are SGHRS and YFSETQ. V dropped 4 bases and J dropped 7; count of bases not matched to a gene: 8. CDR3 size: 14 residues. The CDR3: CASSTSGTGIGYTF. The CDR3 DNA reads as TGCGCCAGCAGCACCTCCGGGACAGGGATTGGCTACACCTTC.

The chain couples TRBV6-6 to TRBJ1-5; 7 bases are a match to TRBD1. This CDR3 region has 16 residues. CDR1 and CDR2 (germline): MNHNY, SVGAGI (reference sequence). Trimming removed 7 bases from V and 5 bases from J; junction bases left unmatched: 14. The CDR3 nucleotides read TGTGCCAGCATTCCCAAAAACAGGGGCTCGCATCAGCCCCAGCATTTT. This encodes CASIPKNRGSHQPQHF.

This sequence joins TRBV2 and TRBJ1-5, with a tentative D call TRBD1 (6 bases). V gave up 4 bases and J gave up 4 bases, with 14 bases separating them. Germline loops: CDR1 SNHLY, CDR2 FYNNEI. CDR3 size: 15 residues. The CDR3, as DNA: TGTGCCAGCAGTGCAAGGACAGCTCGAAATCAGCCCCAGCATTTT. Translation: CASSARTARNQPQHF.

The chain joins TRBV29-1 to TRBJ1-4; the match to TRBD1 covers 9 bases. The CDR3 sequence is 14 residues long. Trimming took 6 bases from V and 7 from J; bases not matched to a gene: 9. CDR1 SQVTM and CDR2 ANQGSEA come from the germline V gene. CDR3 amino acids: CSVTGTGSSEKLFF. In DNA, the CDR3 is TGCAGCGTGACCGGGACAGGGTCGAGTGAAAAACTGTTTTTT.

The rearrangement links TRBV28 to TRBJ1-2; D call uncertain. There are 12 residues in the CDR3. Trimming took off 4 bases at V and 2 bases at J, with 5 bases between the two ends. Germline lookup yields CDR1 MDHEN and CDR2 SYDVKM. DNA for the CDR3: TGTGCCAGCAGTTACGGGAACTATGGCTACACCTTC. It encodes CASSYGNYGYTF.

The CDR3 is CASSRTGGTTEAFF. DNA for the CDR3: TGTGCCAGCAGCCGGACAGGGGGCACCACTGAAGCTTTCTTT. This sequence joins TRBV7-2 and TRBJ1-1; 11 nucleotides line up with TRBD1. The CDR3 totals 14 residues. V was pared by 5 bases and J by 4 bases, with 3 bases of the junction left unmatched. Germline V gives CDR1 SGHTA, CDR2 FQGNSA.

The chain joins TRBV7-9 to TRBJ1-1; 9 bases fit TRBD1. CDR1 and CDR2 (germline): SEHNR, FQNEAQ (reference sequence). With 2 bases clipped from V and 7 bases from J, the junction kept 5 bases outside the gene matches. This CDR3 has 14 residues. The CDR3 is CASSLPQGQGEAFF. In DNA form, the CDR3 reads TGTGCCAGCAGCTTACCCCAGGGACAGGGTGAAGCTTTCTTT.

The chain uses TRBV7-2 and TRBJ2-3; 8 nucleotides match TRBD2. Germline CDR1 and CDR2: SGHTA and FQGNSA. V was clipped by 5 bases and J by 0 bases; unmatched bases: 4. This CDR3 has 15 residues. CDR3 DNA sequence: TGTGCCAGCAGCCCGTGGACTAGCAGCACAGATACGCAGTATTTT. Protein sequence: CASSPWTSSTDTQYF.

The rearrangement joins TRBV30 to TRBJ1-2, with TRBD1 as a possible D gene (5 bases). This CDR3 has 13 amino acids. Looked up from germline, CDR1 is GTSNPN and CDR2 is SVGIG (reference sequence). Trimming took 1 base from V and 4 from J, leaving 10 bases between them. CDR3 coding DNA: TGTGCCTGGAGTGCAGGGCGAGGCTATGGCTACACCTTC. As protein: CAWSAGRGYGYTF.

CDR3 coding DNA: TGTGCCAGCAGCTTGGGCTCGGGTTCCGGAAAGACCCAGTACTTC. Its protein is CASSLGSGSGKTQYF. The chain couples TRBV5-6 to TRBJ2-5; D gene unclear. This CDR3 contains 15 residues. CDR1 and CDR2 from the germline V gene are SGHDT and YYEEEE. With 0 bases removed from V and 6 bases from J, the gap between germline ends came to 15 bases.

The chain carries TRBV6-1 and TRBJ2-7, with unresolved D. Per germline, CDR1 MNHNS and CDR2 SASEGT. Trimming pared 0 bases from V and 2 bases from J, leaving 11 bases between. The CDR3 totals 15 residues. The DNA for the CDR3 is TGTGCCAGCAGTGAAGCGCTGAGTTCCCCCTACGAGCAGTACTTC. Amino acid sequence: CASSEALSSPYEQYF.

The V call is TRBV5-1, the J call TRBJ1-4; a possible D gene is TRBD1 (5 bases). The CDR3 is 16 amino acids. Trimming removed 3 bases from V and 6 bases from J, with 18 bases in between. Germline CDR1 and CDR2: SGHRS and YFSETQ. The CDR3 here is CASSSAPGGYDEKLFF. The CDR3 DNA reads TGCGCCAGCAGCTCCGCGCCCGGGGGGTATGATGAAAAACTGTTTTTT.

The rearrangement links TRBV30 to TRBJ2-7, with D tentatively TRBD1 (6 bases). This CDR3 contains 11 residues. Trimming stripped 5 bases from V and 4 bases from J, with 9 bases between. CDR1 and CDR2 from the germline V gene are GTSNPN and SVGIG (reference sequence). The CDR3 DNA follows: TGTGCCTGGGACAGGTTTTACGAGCAGTACTTC. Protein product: CAWDRFYEQYF.

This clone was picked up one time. For the CDR3, the DNA is TGTGCCAGCAGAACGGGGGTGGGGGGTCAGCCCCAGCATTTT. It codes for CASRTGVGGQPQHF. This chain links TRBV28 with TRBJ1-5; perhaps TRBD1 as D (5 bases). The CDR3 loop spans 14 amino acids. The germline V gene has CDR1 MDHEN and CDR2 SYDVKM. The V end lost 6 bases, the J end lost 6 bases, and 15 bases lay between the germline ends.

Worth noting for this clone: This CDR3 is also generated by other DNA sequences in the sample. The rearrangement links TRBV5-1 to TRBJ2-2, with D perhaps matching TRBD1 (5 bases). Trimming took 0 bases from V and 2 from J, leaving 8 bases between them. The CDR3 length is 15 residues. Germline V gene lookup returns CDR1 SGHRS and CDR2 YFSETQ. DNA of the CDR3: TGCGCCAGCAGCTTGGCGCAGGGCAACACCGGGGAGCTGTTTTTT. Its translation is CASSLAQGNTGELFF.

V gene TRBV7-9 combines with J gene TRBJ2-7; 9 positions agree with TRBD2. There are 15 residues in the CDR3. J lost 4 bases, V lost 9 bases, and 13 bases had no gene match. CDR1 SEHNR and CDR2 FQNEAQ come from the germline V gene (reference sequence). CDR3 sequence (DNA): TGTGCCAGTGGCCCACTAGCGGGTGGAGGGTACGAGCAGTACTTC. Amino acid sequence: CASGPLAGGGYEQYF.

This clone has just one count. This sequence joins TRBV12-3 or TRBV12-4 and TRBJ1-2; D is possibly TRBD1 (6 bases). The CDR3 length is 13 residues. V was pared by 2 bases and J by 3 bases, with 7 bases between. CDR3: CASSLRQDYGYTF. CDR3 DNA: TGTGCCAGCAGTTTAAGACAGGACTATGGCTACACCTTC.